The T cell receptor (beta chain) described here comes from a study of T-cell memory formation after mild COVID-19 (dated by TCRdb to about 2021). Context from the whole study: Most TCR sequence clusters were specific to one of the two donors. In a couple of donors, T-cell clones that expanded and contracted after mild COVID-19 were followed by sequencing TCRalpha and TCRbeta repertoires longitudinally. The cohort was made up of two young adult volunteers, one female and one male, who were previously healthy.

On the study overall, not on this receptor specifically: Clones contracting from day 15 to 85 had balanced CD4/CD8 phenotypes, while a second wave expanding from day 15 to 37 was biased towards CD4+. The study covered only two mild cases, and larger cohorts including severe cases with pre-infection samples were considered necessary. SARS-CoV-2 specificity of the second-wave clones peaking on day 37 was not confirmed. Contracting CD4+ clones were found mainly in CM and EM memory subsets, while CD8+ clones were enriched in EMRA. Some responding clones were detected in pre-infection memory, which suggested that pre-existing cross-reactive memory T cells had joined the SARS-CoV-2 response.

The sequencer was an Illumina NovaSeq 6000. cDNA libraries for TCRalpha and TCRbeta were prepared by 5'RACE using constant-segment primers, with sample barcodes and unique molecular identifiers added. RNA was extracted from every sample with Trizol reagent. Library amplification was performed in two PCR steps, and a second sample barcode and Illumina TruSeq adapters were introduced in the second step. Sequencing of libraries was performed on an Illumina NovaSeq with 2 x 150 bp paired-end reads. The authors processed their data as follows. The reads were demultiplexed and collapsed into UMI-guided consensus sequences using migec v1.2.7. Using mixcr v2.1.11, the UMI consensuses were aligned to TRA and TRB V and J templates and assembled into clonotypes. Clonotypes were classified as expanded or contracted when called significant by both edgeR and NoisET, with noise models trained on biological replicates. edgeR calls used a false discovery rate-adjusted p below 0.01 and a log2 fold-change threshold of 1. As an exploratory analysis of dynamics, max-normalized trajectories of the 1000 most abundant clonotypes were examined by PCA with hierarchical clustering. Separately sequenced CD4+ and CD8+ repertoires were used to assign a CD4 or CD8 phenotype to each responding clone. TCRdb applied fastp at Q25 and MiXCR to the public reads, then kept only in-frame beta chains. Each entry merges the rows of one CDR3 protein and shows their most common DNA and genes. The V and J calls shown here were made by TCRdb, not taken from the authors' results. This sample lists 470,000 or so distinct CDR3 sequences; 20% to 30% were detected once. The ten largest make up under 15% of the sample.

Ficoll-Paque density gradient centrifugation was the method used to isolate PBMCs. Comment on this clonotype: There is no known antigen for this receptor. No base quality information exists; no much larger clone differs at one position.

The source is an adult woman who had mild COVID-19 (a few samples of this study predate the infection). The sample titles of this study are shuffled in the database, so cell type and time point are left out; the donor was told from shared clones. The sequencing sample was made of PBMCs or a T cell subset sorted from them (not recorded which).

The encoded CDR3 is CASSVTGVVGNTIYF. The DNA sequence reads TGTGCCAGCAGCGTCACAGGGGTCGTTGGAAACACCATATATTTT. The chain was built from TRBV9 and TRBJ1-3; TRBD1 matches 7 bases in the middle. Per the germline V gene, SGDLS is the CDR1 and YYNGEE is the CDR2. Trimming leaves V shorter by 2 bases and J shorter by 3 bases, with the junction holding 5 bases beyond the gene matches. The CDR3, from cysteine to phenylalanine, totals 15 residues. The entry retains the CDR3 DNA only, 45 bases that are in frame from base 1.